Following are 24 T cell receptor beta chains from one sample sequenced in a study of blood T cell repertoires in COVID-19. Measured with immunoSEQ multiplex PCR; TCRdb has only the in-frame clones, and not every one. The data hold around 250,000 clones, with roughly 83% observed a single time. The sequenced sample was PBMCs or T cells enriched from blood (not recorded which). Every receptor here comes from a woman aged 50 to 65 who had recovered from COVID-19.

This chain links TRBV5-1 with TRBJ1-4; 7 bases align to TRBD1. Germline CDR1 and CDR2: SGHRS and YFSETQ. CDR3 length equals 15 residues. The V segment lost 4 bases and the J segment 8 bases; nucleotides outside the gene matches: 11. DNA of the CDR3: TGCGCCAGCAGCCATGGGACAGACTTGGTCGAAAAACTGTTTTTT. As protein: CASSHGTDLVEKLFF.

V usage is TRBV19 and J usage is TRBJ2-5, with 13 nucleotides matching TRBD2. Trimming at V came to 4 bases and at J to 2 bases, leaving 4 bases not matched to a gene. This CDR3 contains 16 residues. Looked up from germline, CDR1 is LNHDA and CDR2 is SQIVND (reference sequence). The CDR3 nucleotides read TGTGCCAGTAGTAAGACTAGCGGGGGGACACAAGAGACCCAGTACTTC. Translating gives CASSKTSGGTQETQYF.

The CDR3 coding sequence is TGTGCCAGCTCAACAGACAGGGGGCCGGGTGAAGCTTTCTTT. It yields the protein CASSTDRGPGEAFF. J is TRBJ1-1 and V is TRBV18; 10 bases match TRBD1. V dropped 5 bases and J dropped 7; count of bases not matched to a gene: 7. The V gene's germline CDR1 is KGHSH and CDR2 LQKENI. This CDR3 has 14 amino acids.

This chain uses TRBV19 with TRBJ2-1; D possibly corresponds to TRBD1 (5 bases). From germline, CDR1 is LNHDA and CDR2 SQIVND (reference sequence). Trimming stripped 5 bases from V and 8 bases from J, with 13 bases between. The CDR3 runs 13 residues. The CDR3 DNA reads TGTGCCAGTAGTGGGGCCAGGGTTCATGAGCAGTTCTTC. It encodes CASSGARVHEQFF. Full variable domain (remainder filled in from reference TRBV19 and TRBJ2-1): DGGITQSPKYLFRKEGQNVTLSCEQNLNHDAMYWYRQDPGQGLRLIYYSQIVNDFQKGDIAEGYSVSREKKESFPLTVTSAQKNPTAFYLCASSGARVHEQFFGPGTRLTVL.

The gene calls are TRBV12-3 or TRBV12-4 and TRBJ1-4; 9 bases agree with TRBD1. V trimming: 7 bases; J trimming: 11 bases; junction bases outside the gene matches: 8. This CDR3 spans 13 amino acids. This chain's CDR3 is CASTARQGDKLFF. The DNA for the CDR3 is TGTGCCAGCACCGCCCGACAGGGGGATAAACTGTTTTTT.

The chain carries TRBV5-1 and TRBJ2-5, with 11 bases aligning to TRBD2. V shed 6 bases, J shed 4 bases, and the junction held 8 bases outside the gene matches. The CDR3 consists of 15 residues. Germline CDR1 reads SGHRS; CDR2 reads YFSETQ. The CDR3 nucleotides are TGCGCCAGCATTAGCGGGGGGGCGAGAGGAGAGACCCAGTACTTC. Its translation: CASISGGARGETQYF. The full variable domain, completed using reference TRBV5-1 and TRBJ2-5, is KAGVTQTPRYLIKTRGQQVTLSCSPISGHRSVSWYQQTPGQGLQFLFEYFSETQRNKGNFPGRFSGRQFSNSRSEMNVSTLELGDSALYLCASISGGARGETQYFGPGTRLLVL.

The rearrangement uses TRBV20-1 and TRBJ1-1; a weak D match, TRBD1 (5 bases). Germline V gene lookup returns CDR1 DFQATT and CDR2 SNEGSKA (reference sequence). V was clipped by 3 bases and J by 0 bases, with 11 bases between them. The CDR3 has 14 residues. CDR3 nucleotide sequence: TGCAGTGCTAGTAGATCCAGGGTGAACACTGAAGCTTTCTTT. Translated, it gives CSASRSRVNTEAFF.

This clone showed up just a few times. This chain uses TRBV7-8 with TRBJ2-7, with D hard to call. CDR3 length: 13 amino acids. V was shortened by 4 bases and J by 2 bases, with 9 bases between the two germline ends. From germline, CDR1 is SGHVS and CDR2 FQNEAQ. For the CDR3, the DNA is TGTGCCAGCAGCTCGCCGTTAGCCTACGAGCAGTACTTC. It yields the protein CASSSPLAYEQYF.

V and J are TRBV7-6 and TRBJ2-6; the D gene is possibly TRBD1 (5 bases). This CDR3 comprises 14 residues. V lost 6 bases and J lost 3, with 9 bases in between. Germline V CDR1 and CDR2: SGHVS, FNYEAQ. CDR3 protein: CASSGAFGANVLTF. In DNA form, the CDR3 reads TGTGCCAGCAGTGGGGCCTTTGGGGCCAACGTCCTGACTTTC.

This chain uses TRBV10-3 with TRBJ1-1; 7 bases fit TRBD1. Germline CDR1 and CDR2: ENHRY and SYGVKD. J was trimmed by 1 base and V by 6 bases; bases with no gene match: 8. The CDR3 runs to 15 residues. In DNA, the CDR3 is TGTGCCATCAGAGACTTGGGACAGAAGAACACTGAAGCTTTCTTT. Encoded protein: CAIRDLGQKNTEAFF.

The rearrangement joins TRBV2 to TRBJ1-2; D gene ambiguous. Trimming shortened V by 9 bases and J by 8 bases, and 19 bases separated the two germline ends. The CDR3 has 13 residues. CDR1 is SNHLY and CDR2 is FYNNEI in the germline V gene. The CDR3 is CARKTGTQYGYTF. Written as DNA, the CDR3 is TGTGCCAGAAAAACGGGAACTCAGTACGGCTACACCTTC.

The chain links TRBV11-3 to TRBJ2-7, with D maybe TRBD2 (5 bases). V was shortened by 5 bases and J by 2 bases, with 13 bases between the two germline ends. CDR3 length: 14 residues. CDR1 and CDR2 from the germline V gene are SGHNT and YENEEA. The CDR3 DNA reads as TGTGCCAGCAGCCCACAGAGGGTGACCTACGAGCAGTACTTC. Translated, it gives CASSPQRVTYEQYF.

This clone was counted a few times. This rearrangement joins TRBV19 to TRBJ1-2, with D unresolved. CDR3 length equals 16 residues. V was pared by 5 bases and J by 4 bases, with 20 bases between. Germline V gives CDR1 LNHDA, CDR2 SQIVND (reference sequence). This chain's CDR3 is CASSPLGLRQTYGYTF. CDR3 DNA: TGTGCCAGTAGTCCCCTTGGATTGAGGCAGACCTATGGCTACACCTTC.

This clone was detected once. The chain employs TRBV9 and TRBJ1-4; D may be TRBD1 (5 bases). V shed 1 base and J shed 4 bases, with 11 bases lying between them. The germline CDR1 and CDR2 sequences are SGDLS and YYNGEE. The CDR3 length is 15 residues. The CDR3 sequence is CASSVMGLINEKLFF. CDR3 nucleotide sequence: TGTGCCAGCAGCGTAATGGGACTGATTAATGAAAAACTGTTTTTT.

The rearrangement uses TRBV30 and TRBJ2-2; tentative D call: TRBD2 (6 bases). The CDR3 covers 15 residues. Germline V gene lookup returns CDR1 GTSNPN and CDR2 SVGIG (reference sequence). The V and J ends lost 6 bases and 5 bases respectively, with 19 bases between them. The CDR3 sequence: CACPTSPAGTGELFF. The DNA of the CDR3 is TGTGCCTGTCCGACTTCGCCGGCGGGGACCGGGGAGCTGTTTTTT.

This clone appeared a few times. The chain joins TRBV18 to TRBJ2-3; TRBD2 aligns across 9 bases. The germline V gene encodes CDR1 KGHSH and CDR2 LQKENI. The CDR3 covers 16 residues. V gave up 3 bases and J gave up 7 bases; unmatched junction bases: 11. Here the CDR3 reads CASSPGGAGGPNTQYF. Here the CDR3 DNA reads TGTGCCAGCTCACCCGGTGGTGCGGGAGGGCCGAATACGCAGTATTTT.

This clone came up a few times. CDR3 DNA sequence: TGTGCCAGCAGCTTGCAGGGGATTGCGGCAGATACGCAGTATTTT. Amino acids: CASSLQGIAADTQYF. The chain carries TRBV5-5 and TRBJ2-3; D might be TRBD1 (6 bases). The V and J ends lost 1 base and 4 bases respectively, with 13 bases between them. Germline V gene sequence: CDR1 SGHKS, CDR2 YYEKEE (reference sequence). The CDR3 is 15 residues long.

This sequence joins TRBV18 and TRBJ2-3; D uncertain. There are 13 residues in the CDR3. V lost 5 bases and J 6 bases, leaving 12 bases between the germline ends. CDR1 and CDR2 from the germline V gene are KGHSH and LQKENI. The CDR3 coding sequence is TGTGCCAGCTCAGGAGTTATTCAGGATACGCAGTATTTT. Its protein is CASSGVIQDTQYF.

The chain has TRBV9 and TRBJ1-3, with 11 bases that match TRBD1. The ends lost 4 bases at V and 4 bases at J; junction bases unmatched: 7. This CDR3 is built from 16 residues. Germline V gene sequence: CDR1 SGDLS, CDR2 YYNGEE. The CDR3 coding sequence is TGTGCCAGCAGCCCCGGACAGGGGGCGTACGGAAACACCATATATTTT. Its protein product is CASSPGQGAYGNTIYF. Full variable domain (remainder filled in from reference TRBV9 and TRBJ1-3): DSGVTQTPKHLITATGQRVTLRCSPRSGDLSVYWYQQSLDQGLQFLIQYYNGEERAKGNILERFSAQQFPDLHSELNLSSLELGDSALYFCASSPGQGAYGNTIYFGEGSWLTVV.

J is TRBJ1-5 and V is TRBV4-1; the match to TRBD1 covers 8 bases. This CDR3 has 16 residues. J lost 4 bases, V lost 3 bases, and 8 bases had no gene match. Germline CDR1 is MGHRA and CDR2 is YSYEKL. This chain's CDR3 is CASSHVGTGGNQPQHF. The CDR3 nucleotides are TGCGCCAGCAGCCATGTGGGGACAGGAGGTAATCAGCCCCAGCATTTT.

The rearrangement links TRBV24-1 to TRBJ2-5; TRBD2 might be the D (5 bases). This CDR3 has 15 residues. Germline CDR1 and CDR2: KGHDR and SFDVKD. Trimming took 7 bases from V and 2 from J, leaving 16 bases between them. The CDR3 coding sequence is TGTGCCACCAGCCAAACTAGTTCCCTTCAAGAGACCCAGTACTTC. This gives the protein CATSQTSSLQETQYF.

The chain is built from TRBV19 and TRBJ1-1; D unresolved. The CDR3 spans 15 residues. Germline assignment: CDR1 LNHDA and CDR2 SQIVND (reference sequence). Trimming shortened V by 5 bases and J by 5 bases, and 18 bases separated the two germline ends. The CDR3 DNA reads TGTGCCAGTAGTGCCATAGTGATGGAGTGGACTGAAGCTTTCTTT. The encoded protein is CASSAIVMEWTEAFF.

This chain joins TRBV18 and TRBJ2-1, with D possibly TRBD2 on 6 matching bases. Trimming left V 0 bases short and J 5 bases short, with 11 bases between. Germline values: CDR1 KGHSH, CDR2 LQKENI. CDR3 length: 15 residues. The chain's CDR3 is CASSPPLTRNNEQFF. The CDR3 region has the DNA TGTGCCAGCTCACCACCTTTGACTAGAAACAATGAGCAGTTCTTC.

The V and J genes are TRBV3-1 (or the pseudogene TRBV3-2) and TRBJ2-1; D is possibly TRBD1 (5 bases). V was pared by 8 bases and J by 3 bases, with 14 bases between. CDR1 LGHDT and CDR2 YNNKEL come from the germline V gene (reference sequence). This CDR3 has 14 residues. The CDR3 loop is CASSGLPYYNEQFF. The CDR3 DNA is TGTGCCAGCTCAGGGCTGCCCTACTACAATGAGCAGTTCTTC.